This T cell receptor beta chain came from a study of PD-L1 blockade in urothelial cancer. Background on the study: Median T cell yield per blood sample was 141,255 cells.

Time point of the sample: pretreatment peripheral blood. Regarding the study as a whole: Tumor-associated blood clones were expanded more by durable-benefit patients at 3 weeks.

Remarks on this clone: What it binds is unknown.

Losses at the gene ends were 2 bases for V and 2 bases for J; bases not matched to a gene: 1. CDR1 is SGHRS and CDR2 is YFSETQ in the germline V gene. The CDR3 is made up of 13 amino acids. Assay: immunoSEQ multiplex PCR; the TCRdb copy retains only in-frame clones and omits some. The sample lists 65,000 to 90,000 clones, over 80% occurring once. Material: PBMCs, obtained around atezolizumab (anti-PD-L1) treatment. The chain carries TRBV5-1 and TRBJ2-7; 7 bases are a match to TRBD1. The TCR sequence derives from a woman in her 70s with urothelial cancer. In nucleotides, the CDR3 is TGCGCCAGCAGCTTCGGACAGGCCTACGAGCAGTACTTC. This gives the protein CASSFGQAYEQYF. The variable domain in full, completed from reference TRBV5-1 and TRBJ2-7, reads KAGVTQTPRYLIKTRGQQVTLSCSPISGHRSVSWYQQTPGQGLQFLFEYFSETQRNKGNFPGRFSGRQFSNSRSEMNVSTLELGDSALYLCASSFGQAYEQYFGPGTRLTVT.